This T cell receptor beta chain is drawn from a study of cytomegalovirus exposure and HLA in healthy donors. Germline CDR1 is SEHNR and CDR2 is FQNEAQ (reference sequence). CDR3 length: 16 amino acids. The V and J ends lost 5 bases and 4 bases respectively, with 19 bases between them. Here immunoSEQ multiplex PCR was the method, and the copy in TCRdb shows in-frame clones only, minus some. The table lists more than 250,000 clones, 80% to 95% of them singletons, with 2.5% to 3.5% in the top ten. Findings and caveats of the study: The study found most TCR sequences rare, yet found some public TCRs in many donors. Researchers counted roughly 150 TCR beta chains as cytomegalovirus-associated.

Concerning this clone: The antigen remains unidentified.

The chain has TRBV7-9 and TRBJ2-3; D is tentatively TRBD1 or TRBD2 (5 bases each). The receptor comes from a woman between 25 and 40 years old in good health and CMV-seronegative. Sequences were obtained from PBMCs. The CDR3 nucleotides are TGTGCCAGCAGCCATGGGGTCGGGGAACAGGCAGATACGCAGTATTTT. This translates into CASSHGVGEQADTQYF.